This T cell receptor (beta chain) was observed in a study of radiotherapy plus CTLA-4 blockade in lung cancer. Study-wide context: Patients showed objective responses in under 20% of cases, and disease control was achieved by approximately 30%.

The data were produced by immunoSEQ multiplex PCR, yet TCRdb's version contains in-frame clones alone and is incomplete. The sample lists roughly 130,000 clones, approximately 90% occurring once. Study results and limitations: The best predictor of response was reported to be early blood T cell clone dynamics, with interferon-beta. Expansion in blood of tumor-derived TCR clones was seen after radiotherapy plus ipilimumab.

For this clone: Its antigen is as yet unknown.

Lung cancer patients with chemo-refractory metastatic non-small-cell disease were given focal radiation plus CTLA-4 blockade with ipilimumab. V lost 0 bases, J lost 0 bases, and 3 bases stayed unmatched. The V gene's germline CDR1 is SGDLS and CDR2 YYNGEE. This CDR3 is 18 amino acids long. This specimen was peripheral blood, taken from a patient treated with radiotherapy plus ipilimumab. The chain is built from TRBV9 and TRBJ2-2; 12 positions agree with TRBD2. This clonotype was obtained from a human donor with non-small cell lung cancer that progressed on radiotherapy plus ipilimumab. CDR3 amino acids: CASSVAGLAGPNTGELFF. CDR3 bases: TGTGCCAGCAGCGTAGCTGGACTAGCGGGACCGAACACCGGGGAGCTGTTTTTT.